The entry below describes one TCR beta chain. The clone's antigen remains unknown. The germline gene is not matched at one end of the junction; a read error may be the cause. This sample was taken from a study of glioma-infiltrating T cells (dated by TCRdb to about 2016). About the investigation overall: Sequencing of TCR alpha- and beta-chain repertoires was performed on glioma tissue, on non-neoplastic brain tissue, and on matched peripheral blood mononuclear cells. The paired cohort was made up of three low-grade glioma patients, 7 to 9 primary glioblastoma patients and three non-glioma patients who contributed non-neoplastic brain tissue. Each tissue-infiltrating repertoire was compared with the same patient's peripheral blood repertoire to measure divergence between tissue and blood T-cell populations. The full study reports these points: Very few CDR3 sequences were shared between tissue and blood, attributed to high CDR3 diversity and limited sampling. VJ-independent divergence between tissue and blood was lower than expected in non-neoplastic patients but higher than expected in all gliomas, particularly low-grade gliomas. Small numbers underpinned the group comparisons: several glioblastoma patients, three low-grade glioma patients and three non-neoplastic patients.

Taken from the germline V gene, the CDR1 and CDR2 loops are MDHEN and SYDVKM. The CDR3, from cysteine to phenylalanine, totals 15 residues. The only DNA kept is the CDR3, 45 bases in frame from the first base. TCR alpha and beta CDR3 regions were amplified with the iRepertoire nested amplicon-rescue multiplex PCR (arm-PCR) platform from RNA. The input for one-step reverse transcription and amplification was about 85-450 ng of tissue mRNA or PBMC total RNA. After bead purification, a secondary multiplex PCR added Illumina adapters, and libraries were gel-purified between 200 and 400 bp. The libraries contained internal 6-nucleotide barcodes that were used for demultiplexing. Sequencing of libraries was performed on an Illumina MiSeq with 2x220 or 2x250 nucleotide paired-end reads. The authors processed their data as follows. Paired reads were merged using FLASH 1.2.11 and aligned with BWA-MEM to the GRCh37 human genome, and TRA and TRB reads were then extracted. For V and J assignment, an IMGT-derived reference of cassette sequences and CDR3 motifs that included pseudogenes was used. Reads were translated in three frames, and productive CDR3s were defined by a C…FGXG motif without stop codons. A clonotype was defined as a unique combination of a V-J cassette pair and a CDR3 amino acid sequence. Reads were filtered by Hamming distance, with the threshold set by the sequence error rate of each sample in mapped regions. The public reads were quality trimmed at Q25 with fastp and then assembled into clones with MiXCR by TCRdb, keeping productive beta chains. Each entry is one CDR3 protein sequence, shown with its most common DNA and genes. In this record, the V and J calls reflect TCRdb's handling and not the investigators' own analysis. This sample comprises tens of thousands of distinct CDR3 sequences, about 37% of them detected only once. The top ten clonotypes cover 35% to 45% of the sample.

The TCR sequence derives from a human donor with low-grade glioma or glioblastoma, undergoing nonglioma brain surgery, or in good health (not recorded which). Recombination linked TRBV28 to TRBJ2-6, with TRBD1 tentatively as D gene (6 bases match). The sequenced material came from glioma tissue, nonneoplastic brain tissue, or PBMCs (not recorded which). The CDR3 in this case is CASKKQGTGANVLTF. The DNA sequence reads TGTGCCAGCAAAAAACAGGGTACTGGGGCCAACGTCCTCACTTTC.